What follows is one T cell receptor beta chain and its context. No antigen is known for it. The same CDR3 can be traced to other DNA sequences in this sample. These data originate in a study of CD8+ T cells in alopecia areata. Whole-study results and caveats: Expanded CD8+ clones among the top 100, as well as scalp clonality, were significantly decreased by tofacitinib.

As for treatment: oral pan-JAK inhibitor, 5-10 mg twice daily. Once RNA had been extracted, it was reverse transcribed into cDNA to act as the sequencing template. Clones were sequenced by immunoSEQ multiplex PCR, and TCRdb holds only the in-frame ones, with some missing. The repertoire consists of about 160,000 clones, with roughly 65% occurring once and the leading ten covering approximately 0.91%. Germline V gives CDR1 SQVTM, CDR2 ANQGSEA. The CDR3 is 10 amino acids. Deletions cut 7 bases from V and 5 bases from J, with 8 bases between. The V gene is TRBV29-1, the J gene TRBJ2-5, with D perhaps being TRBD1 or TRBD2 (5 bases each). Sequences were derived from CD4+ T cells sorted from blood, sampled at week 4, from a patient treated with tofacitinib. The sequence was obtained from a human donor with alopecia areata. In DNA form, the CDR3 reads TGCAGCGCGGGGCAGGAGACCCAGTACTTC. It specifies CSAGQETQYF.